A single sample is the source of the 31 T cell receptor beta chains below, sequenced in a study of T cell clones after liver transplantation. TCRdb's table, derived via immunoSEQ multiplex PCR, lists solely in-frame clones and lacks some. The sample lists tens of thousands of clones; roughly 83% were seen once. The specimen comprised CD4+ T cells from blood, sampled at the 22-month timepoint. The receptors were sampled from a human patient who received a liver transplant. Some T cells could come from the graft donor.

The chain couples TRBV10-3 to TRBJ2-3; D not certain. This CDR3 comprises 16 residues. The V end lost 11 bases, the J end lost 1 base, and 22 bases lay between the germline ends. Germline V gene data show CDR1 as ENHRY and CDR2 as SYGVKD. The CDR3 DNA is TGTGCCGTCCAGTCCAGCCGTGACGGAGGCACAGATACGCAGTATTTT. Translated, it gives CAVQSSRDGGTDTQYF.

V is TRBV5-1 and J is TRBJ1-2; D remains ambiguous. V dropped 0 bases and J dropped 0 bases, with 6 bases sitting between them. This CDR3 comprises 14 residues. Germline CDR1 and CDR2: SGHRS and YFSETQ. CDR3 protein: CASSLDGANYGYTF. For the CDR3, the DNA is TGCGCCAGCAGCTTGGACGGAGCTAACTATGGCTACACCTTC.

This clone has just a few counts. The V and J genes are TRBV5-1 and TRBJ2-6; D perhaps matches TRBD2 (6 bases). The CDR3 has 16 residues. V was trimmed by 4 bases and J by 3 bases, leaving 14 bases between them. CDR1 is SGHRS and CDR2 is YFSETQ in the germline V gene. This chain's CDR3 is CASSPAWGVGANVLTF. The CDR3 DNA follows: TGCGCCAGCAGCCCAGCCTGGGGGGTTGGGGCCAACGTCCTGACTTTC.

This clone was found a few times. The V gene is TRBV6-5, the J gene TRBJ2-7, with D perhaps matching TRBD2 (6 bases). CDR1 and CDR2 (germline): MNHEY, SVGAGI. V was shortened by 6 bases and J by 11 bases, with 14 bases between the two germline ends. This CDR3 is 11 amino acids long. As DNA, the CDR3 is TGTGCCAGCAGGGGACTTGAGACCGAGTACTTC. Protein: CASRGLETEYF.

The V gene is TRBV14, the J gene TRBJ2-3; tentatively, D is TRBD2 (5 bases). V gave up 3 bases and J gave up 3 bases, with 13 bases separating them. Germline V CDR1 and CDR2: SGHDN, FVKESK. The CDR3 extends over 15 amino acids. CDR3 bases: TGTGCCAGCAGCCAGGCGGGTTCGGCTACAGATACGCAGTATTTT. This translates into CASSQAGSATDTQYF.

CDR3 protein: CASSSALAGVSYGYTF. The DNA for the CDR3 is TGTGCCAGCAGCTCAGCCCTCGCGGGCGTGAGCTATGGCTACACCTTC. This chain links TRBV7-9 with TRBJ1-2; no firm D call. Germline-derived CDR1 and CDR2 are SEHNR and FQNEAQ (reference sequence). The CDR3 has 16 amino acids. V was trimmed by 4 bases and J by 4 bases, leaving 19 bases between them.

V usage is TRBV28 and J usage is TRBJ1-2; no reliable D call. Trimming stripped 5 bases from V and 5 bases from J, with 15 bases between. CDR3 length equals 14 residues. The germline V gene has CDR1 MDHEN and CDR2 SYDVKM. The CDR3 coding sequence is TGTGCCAGCAGTACTATGGCAGGTGAATATGGCTACACCTTC. Translating gives CASSTMAGEYGYTF.

This clone was seen once. The chain uses TRBV4-3 and TRBJ1-3, with 8 nucleotides matching TRBD1. Germline CDR1 LGHNA, CDR2 YSLEER. This CDR3 is 20 amino acids long. After removal of 0 bases from V and 0 bases from J, the junction contained 13 bases not matched to a gene. The CDR3 loop is CASSQDSPGTGFLSGNTIYF. The CDR3 bases are TGCGCCAGCAGCCAAGATTCCCCTGGGACAGGCTTCCTCTCTGGAAACACCATATATTTT.

The V call is TRBV6-6, the J call TRBJ2-7; no reliable D call. CDR1 is MNHNY, CDR2 SVGAGI, per germline (reference sequence). The CDR3 runs to 15 residues. The ends were cut back, 2 bases at V and 2 bases at J, with 13 bases in the middle. The CDR3: CASSYRLTSTYEQYF. CDR3 bases: TGTGCCAGCAGTTACCGGCTTACATCCACCTACGAGCAGTACTTC.

This clone was seen a few times. The rearrangement uses TRBV5-1 and TRBJ2-3, with TRBD2 matching over 14 bases. The trim removed 5 bases at V and 4 bases at J, leaving 3 bases unmatched. Germline V gene sequence: CDR1 SGHRS, CDR2 YFSETQ. CDR3 size: 15 residues. The DNA for the CDR3 is TGCGCCAGCAGATCGGGACTAGCGGGGGCAGATACGCAGTATTTT. Translation: CASRSGLAGADTQYF.

The chain is built from TRBV7-9 and TRBJ1-5; no definite D call. From germline, CDR1 is SEHNR and CDR2 FQNEAQ (reference sequence). The length of the CDR3 is 13 residues. V shed 5 bases and J shed 4 bases, with 9 bases lying between them. CDR3 region: CASSGGQNQPQHF. The CDR3, as DNA: TGTGCCAGCAGCGGAGGTCAAAATCAGCCCCAGCATTTT.

This sequence joins TRBV6-1 and TRBJ1-4; tentative D call: TRBD1 (6 bases). Germline V gene lookup returns CDR1 MNHNS and CDR2 SASEGT. The germline V and J ends were trimmed by 9 bases and 5 bases, with 13 bases remaining between them. The CDR3 runs to 13 residues. CDR3 sequence reads: CASRRTANEKLFF. The DNA for the CDR3 is TGTGCCAGTAGAAGGACAGCCAATGAAAAACTGTTTTTT.

The J gene is TRBJ1-5, the V gene TRBV15; D is unclear. This CDR3 has 15 amino acids. V lost 0 bases, J lost 9 bases, and 15 bases lay in between. CDR1 is LNHNV and CDR2 is YYDKDF in the germline V gene (reference sequence). CDR3 region: CATSRDREVGRPQHF. CDR3 nucleotide sequence: TGTGCCACCAGCAGAGATAGGGAAGTAGGACGGCCCCAGCATTTT.

This clone occurred a few times. At the DNA level, this CDR3 is encoded by other sequences in the same sample as well. This chain links TRBV7-2 with TRBJ2-3; TRBD2 agrees at 8 bases. The germline V gene has CDR1 SGHTA and CDR2 FQGNSA. The CDR3 length is 14 residues. With 5 bases clipped from V and 6 bases from J, the junction kept 7 bases outside the gene matches. CDR3 coding DNA: TGTGCCAGCAGCCCCGGACTAGCTGCGGATACGCAGTATTTT. Protein product: CASSPGLAADTQYF.

The rearrangement links TRBV27 to TRBJ1-5; 7 positions match TRBD1. Germline V lookup: CDR1 MNHEY, CDR2 SMNVEV (reference sequence). Trimming removed 7 bases from V and 2 bases from J; junction bases left unmatched: 8. There are 15 residues in the CDR3. The CDR3 is CASTGGQYGNQPQHF. DNA for the CDR3: TGTGCCAGCACGGGGGGACAGTATGGCAATCAGCCCCAGCATTTT.

The rearrangement uses TRBV2 and TRBJ1-1, with 8 bases that match TRBD1. This CDR3 spans 14 amino acids. Germline CDR1 is SNHLY and CDR2 is FYNNEI. The V and J ends lost 8 bases and 5 bases, in that order; junction bases with no gene match: 10. The CDR3 nucleotides read TGTGCCAGCCGAACTCAGGGGGCGGGGACTGAAGCTTTCTTT. Translation gives CASRTQGAGTEAFF.

The V call is TRBV15, the J call TRBJ2-5; D is undetermined. Germline-derived CDR1 and CDR2 are LNHNV and YYDKDF (reference sequence). V lost 0 bases, J lost 5 bases, and 10 bases lay in between. The CDR3 has 14 residues. The CDR3 DNA sequence: TGTGCCACCAGCAGAGATTTAGGGTCTGAGACCCAGTACTTC. This codes for CATSRDLGSETQYF.

This rearrangement joins TRBV5-1 to TRBJ2-3; the D gene could be TRBD1 or TRBD2 (5 bases each). V lost 4 bases, J lost 4 bases, and 22 bases lay in between. The CDR3 runs to 17 residues. CDR1 is SGHRS, CDR2 YFSETQ, per germline. DNA of the CDR3: TGCGCCAGCAGCCCGGGGTTCGGGGCTAGCTCTGCAGATACGCAGTATTTT. Amino acid sequence: CASSPGFGASSADTQYF.

The gene calls are TRBV25-1 and TRBJ2-2; D uncertain. The germline V gene has CDR1 MGHDK and CDR2 SYGVNS. V lost 4 bases, J lost 4 bases, and 7 bases lay in between. CDR3 length: 13 residues. In nucleotides, the CDR3 is TGTGCCAGCAGTGGTACAGCCACCGGGGAGCTGTTTTTT. Its protein product is CASSGTATGELFF.

V gene TRBV25-1 combines with J gene TRBJ2-7, with D perhaps matching TRBD1 (6 bases). Germline CDR1 MGHDK, CDR2 SYGVNS. The CDR3 length is 13 residues. The ends were cut back, 2 bases at V and 4 bases at J, with 9 bases in the middle. The CDR3 DNA is TGTGCCAGCAGTGAAGGGGGCTTATACGAGCAGTACTTC. Its protein is CASSEGGLYEQYF.

This clone was seen just once. The V call is TRBV29-1, the J call TRBJ1-1; tentatively, D is TRBD1 (5 bases). Trimming took 4 bases from V and 1 from J, leaving 13 bases between them. This CDR3 is 14 amino acids long. CDR1 is SQVTM, CDR2 ANQGSEA, per germline. The CDR3: CSVVQAGGNTEAFF. The CDR3 DNA reads TGCAGCGTTGTACAGGCGGGCGGGAACACTGAAGCTTTCTTT.

The J gene is TRBJ1-2, the V gene TRBV30; 7 bases line up with TRBD1. The CDR3 length is 12 residues. V lost 5 bases, J lost 5 bases, and 5 bases stayed unmatched. Germline lookup yields CDR1 GTSNPN and CDR2 SVGIG (reference sequence). The CDR3 region has the DNA TGTGCCTGGGACGGACAGGTTTATGGCTACACCTTC. Translation gives CAWDGQVYGYTF.

This clone came up many times. The chain combines TRBV19 with TRBJ2-5, with TRBD1 matching over 8 bases. This CDR3 region has 16 residues. V lost 4 bases to trimming and J lost 6 bases; unmatched junction nucleotides: 13. Germline V gives CDR1 LNHDA, CDR2 SQIVND (reference sequence). The DNA for the CDR3 is TGTGCCAGTAGTAATCGCCCGACAGGGGATCGAAAGACCCAGTACTTC. Its protein is CASSNRPTGDRKTQYF.

This chain uses TRBV6-5 with TRBJ1-2; the D is unclear. CDR1 and CDR2 from the germline V gene are MNHEY and SVGAGI. The CDR3 sequence is 12 residues long. V was clipped by 5 bases and J by 7 bases, with 11 bases between them. CDR3 bases: TGTGCCAGCAGTGATCGGGAGGCTGGCTACACCTTC. The encoded protein is CASSDREAGYTF.

The rearrangement uses TRBV5-1 and TRBJ1-1, with TRBD1 identical over 7 bases. The CDR3 is 15 amino acids. Germline lookup yields CDR1 SGHRS and CDR2 YFSETQ. Losses at the gene ends were 4 bases for V and 1 base for J; bases not matched to a gene: 7. CDR3 region: CASSPRGGKNTEAFF. CDR3 DNA sequence: TGCGCCAGCAGCCCCAGAGGGGGCAAGAACACTGAAGCTTTCTTT.

The V and J genes are TRBV5-6 and TRBJ2-6; D may match TRBD1 or TRBD2 (5 bases each). The length of the CDR3 is 17 residues. Germline V gene lookup returns CDR1 SGHDT and CDR2 YYEEEE. Trimming shortened V by 0 bases and J by 0 bases, and 10 bases separated the two germline ends. The CDR3 region is CASSLGGFPSGANVLTF. DNA for the CDR3: TGTGCCAGCAGCTTGGGGGGGTTTCCCTCTGGGGCCAACGTCCTGACTTTC. The full variable domain, with the rest looked up from reference TRBV5-6 and TRBJ2-6, is DAGVTQSPTHLIKTRGQQVTLRCSPKSGHDTVSWYQQALGQGPQFIFQYYEEEERQRGNFPDRFSGHQFPNYSSELNVNALLLGDSALYLCASSLGGFPSGANVLTFGAGSRLTVL.

The V and J genes are TRBV25-1 and TRBJ2-5, with D possibly called TRBD1 or TRBD2 (6 bases each). Per the germline V gene, CDR1 is MGHDK and CDR2 is SYGVNS. The germline V and J ends were trimmed by 3 bases and 5 bases, with 19 bases remaining between them. The CDR3 has 16 amino acids. CDR3 DNA sequence: TGTGCCAGCAGTGATTCGGGGCGGGGACACAGGGAGACCCAGTACTTC. Translation: CASSDSGRGHRETQYF.

The rearrangement links TRBV19 to TRBJ1-2; the D is unclear. V was trimmed by 3 bases and J by 8 bases, leaving 10 bases between them. Germline V gene lookup returns CDR1 LNHDA and CDR2 SQIVND (reference sequence). The CDR3 contains 12 residues. CDR3 loop: CASSILNRGYTF. The CDR3 DNA reads TGTGCCAGTAGTATTCTTAATCGGGGCTACACCTTC.

This clone has a single count. This sequence joins TRBV18 and TRBJ1-3; D unclear. Germline V CDR1 and CDR2: KGHSH, LQKENI. The germline V and J ends were trimmed by 3 bases and 0 bases, with 24 bases remaining between them. The CDR3 totals 20 residues. The CDR3 is CASSPFPGLSNHGSGNTIYF. The CDR3 DNA is TGTGCCAGCTCACCTTTCCCGGGCCTCTCGAACCACGGCTCTGGAAACACCATATATTTT.

This chain connects TRBV19 to TRBJ2-1; the D gene is possibly TRBD2 (6 bases). The CDR3 has 13 amino acids. Trimming took off 2 bases at V and 6 bases at J, with 8 bases between the two ends. Per germline, CDR1 LNHDA and CDR2 SQIVND (reference sequence). The CDR3 spells CASSISGVNEQFF. CDR3 sequence (DNA): TGTGCCAGTAGTATATCGGGAGTCAATGAGCAGTTCTTC. The variable domain in full, with the rest retrieved from reference TRBV19 and TRBJ2-1, is DGGITQSPKYLFRKEGQNVTLSCEQNLNHDAMYWYRQDPGQGLRLIYYSQIVNDFQKGDIAEGYSVSREKKESFPLTVTSAQKNPTAFYLCASSISGVNEQFFGPGTRLTVL.

CDR3 in amino acids: CATRLGKETEAFF. The CDR3, as DNA: TGTGCCACGCGGTTGGGGAAGGAGACTGAAGCTTTCTTT. V gene TRBV6-1 combines with J gene TRBJ1-1; no firm D call. From germline, CDR1 is MNHNS and CDR2 SASEGT. The V and J ends lost 10 bases and 5 bases respectively, with 17 bases between them. CDR3 length: 13 amino acids.